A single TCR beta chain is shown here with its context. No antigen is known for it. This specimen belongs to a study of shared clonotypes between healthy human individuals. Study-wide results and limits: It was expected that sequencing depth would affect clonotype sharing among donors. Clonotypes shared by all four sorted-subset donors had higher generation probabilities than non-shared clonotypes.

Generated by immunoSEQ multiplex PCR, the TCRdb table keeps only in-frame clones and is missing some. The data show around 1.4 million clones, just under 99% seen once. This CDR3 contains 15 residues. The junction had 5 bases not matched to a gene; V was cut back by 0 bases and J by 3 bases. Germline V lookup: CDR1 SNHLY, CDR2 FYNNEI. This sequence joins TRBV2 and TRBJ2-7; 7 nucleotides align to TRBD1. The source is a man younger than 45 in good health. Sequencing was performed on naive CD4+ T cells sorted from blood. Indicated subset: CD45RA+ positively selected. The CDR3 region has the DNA TGTGCCAGCAGTGAAGCCCCGACAGGGTTCTACGAGCAGTACTTC. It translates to CASSEAPTGFYEQYF. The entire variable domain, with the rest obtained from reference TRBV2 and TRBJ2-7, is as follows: EPEVTQTPSHQVTQMGQEVILRCVPISNHLYFYWYRQILGQKVEFLVSFYNNEISEKSEIFDDQFSVERPDGSNFTLKIRSTKLEDSAMYFCASSEAPTGFYEQYFGPGTRLTVT.